This T cell receptor beta chain was captured in a study of blood T cells in healthy people across ages. Background on the study: About one barcoded beta molecule per two T cells came from capture by template switching.

Study findings and constraints: In older individuals, TCR beta diversity per million T cells was lower, falling roughly linearly with age.

A J-beta primer mix and a sample-barcoded 5' primer were used in a second PCR of roughly 6 to 11 cycles. At least 2.5 million CDR3-containing paired-end reads were obtained per sample. TCRdb redid the calling of the 5' RACE reads with MiXCR, one entry per CDR3 protein. The sample has about 580,000 distinct CDR3 sequences; roughly 48% are singletons. This clonotype was counted between two and nine times. Its cognate antigen is unknown. V was pared by 0 bases and J by 0 bases, with 4 bases of the junction left unmatched. This CDR3 has 16 amino acids. In germline, CDR1 is SGHRS, CDR2 YFSETQ. The V call is TRBV5-1, the J call TRBJ1-1; 8 bases align to TRBD1. This clonotype originated in a man older than 75 in good health. Material: blood. The CDR3 DNA is TGCGCCAGCAGCTTGGGGACAGGGAACATGAACACTGAAGCTTTCTTT. This codes for CASSLGTGNMNTEAFF.